Each of the 20 T cell receptor beta chains below was sequenced from the same sample in a study of T cell clones after liver transplantation. Generated by immunoSEQ multiplex PCR, the TCRdb table keeps only in-frame clones and is missing some. The table has tens of thousands of clones, roughly 83% seen once. Sequencing used CD4+ T cells from blood, obtained at the 22-month timepoint. The source of these receptors is a human patient who received a liver transplant. Some T cells may be transferred from the graft donor.

This rearrangement joins TRBV6-5 to TRBJ1-2, with D possibly TRBD1 on 6 matching bases. Trimming took off 3 bases at V and 5 bases at J, with 16 bases between the two ends. Germline CDR1 is MNHEY and CDR2 is SVGAGI. The CDR3 consists of 15 residues. CDR3 sequence (DNA): TGTGCCAGCAGTTATATAGGGCAGGGGATATATGGCTACACCTTC. Encoded protein: CASSYIGQGIYGYTF.

The chain uses TRBV6-6 and TRBJ2-2; 9 positions match TRBD1. V trimming: 5 bases; J trimming: 1 base; junction bases outside the gene matches: 5. Germline V gene data show CDR1 as MNHNY and CDR2 as SVGAGI (reference sequence). The CDR3 covers 16 residues. CDR3 loop: CASSPRTGVNTGELFF. CDR3 nucleotide sequence: TGTGCCAGCAGTCCCCGGACAGGGGTGAACACCGGGGAGCTGTTTTTT.

The chain is built from TRBV27 and TRBJ2-1; D remains unclear. Between the trimmed V and J ends, which lost 5 bases and 6 bases, there was a span of 8 bases. The CDR3 runs to 12 residues. The germline CDR1 and CDR2 sequences are MNHEY and SMNVEV (reference sequence). The CDR3 sequence is CASSRYPNEQFF. The CDR3 DNA is TGTGCCAGCAGTCGTTATCCCAATGAGCAGTTCTTC.

The chain employs TRBV19 and TRBJ2-1; 9 bases align to TRBD2. Germline V gene lookup returns CDR1 LNHDA and CDR2 SQIVND (reference sequence). J gave up 3 bases and V 5 bases, and 8 bases lay outside the gene matches. The CDR3 extends over 16 amino acids. The CDR3 here is CASSSPSGGYYNEQFF. The CDR3 DNA follows: TGTGCCAGTAGTTCCCCAAGCGGGGGGTACTACAATGAGCAGTTCTTC.

This chain links TRBV29-1 with TRBJ2-3; TRBD2 matches 9 bases. Germline V gene data show CDR1 as SQVTM and CDR2 as ANQGSEA. The CDR3 contains 16 residues. Germline trimming cut 7 bases from V and 5 bases from J; bases unmatched to any gene: 16. CDR3 DNA: TGCAGCGCTCCGGGGGCTAGCGGGACCCTGGGAGATACGCAGTATTTT. Encoded protein: CSAPGASGTLGDTQYF.

This clone has just one count. CDR3 in amino acids: CASSLRLAGGVTDTQYF. In nucleotides, the CDR3 is TGTGCCAGCAGCTTAAGACTAGCGGGGGGGGTCACAGATACGCAGTATTTT. The chain links TRBV7-2 to TRBJ2-3, with 14 bases fitting TRBD2. The CDR3 has 17 residues. V was pared by 2 bases and J by 2 bases, with 3 bases of the junction left unmatched. Germline values: CDR1 SGHTA, CDR2 FQGNSA.

The chain has TRBV5-1 and TRBJ2-3, with D perhaps assigned TRBD1 or TRBD2 (6 bases each). Germline CDR1 SGHRS, CDR2 YFSETQ. Trimming removed 0 bases at V and 2 bases at J, with 10 bases between. This CDR3 has 15 amino acids. The chain's CDR3 is CASSLEGGHTDTQYF. The CDR3 bases are TGCGCCAGCAGCTTGGAGGGGGGACACACAGATACGCAGTATTTT.

Written as DNA, the CDR3 is TGTGCCAGCAGCCTCCGGGGAGGGGCGCTTGGGGCCAACGTCCTGACTTTC. This gives the protein CASSLRGGALGANVLTF. J is TRBJ2-6 and V is TRBV7-9, with TRBD2 matching over 7 bases. V was clipped by 5 bases and J by 3 bases; unmatched bases: 10. The CDR3 has 17 amino acids. Looked up from germline, CDR1 is SEHNR and CDR2 is FQNEAQ (reference sequence).

The chain recombines TRBV20-1 with TRBJ1-2; TRBD1 is a possible D gene (5 bases). The CDR3 runs to 11 residues. The germline V gene has CDR1 DFQATT and CDR2 SNEGSKA (reference sequence). Trimming took off 5 bases at V and 13 bases at J, with 17 bases between the two ends. CDR3 coding DNA: TGCAGTGCTTCGAGCCCAGGGTCCTCCACCTTC. Protein sequence: CSASSPGSSTF.

The chain carries TRBV6-5 and TRBJ2-7, with 10 bases fitting TRBD1. The CDR3 spans 14 residues. Germline CDR1 is MNHEY and CDR2 is SVGAGI. V shed 8 bases, J shed 4 bases, and the junction held 8 bases outside the gene matches. The CDR3 here is CASGQTGGLYEQYF. The DNA for the CDR3 is TGTGCCAGCGGCCAGACAGGGGGCCTTTACGAGCAGTACTTC.

V is TRBV12-5 and J is TRBJ2-5; D is unclear. The CDR3 extends over 14 amino acids. Trimming took 0 bases from V and 0 from J, leaving 5 bases between them. Looked up from germline, CDR1 is LGHNT and CDR2 is FRNRAP. This chain's CDR3 is CASGLVGDQETQYF. CDR3 sequence (DNA): TGTGCTAGTGGTTTGGTAGGAGACCAAGAGACCCAGTACTTC.

J is TRBJ1-2 and V is TRBV7-2; TRBD1 aligns across 8 bases. Germline V gives CDR1 SGHTA, CDR2 FQGNSA. The J segment lost 4 bases and the V segment lost 1 base, leaving 2 bases of the junction unmatched. The CDR3 is 14 residues long. CDR3 DNA: TGTGCCAGCAGCTTAGAGCAGGGGGCCTATGGCTACACCTTC. It encodes CASSLEQGAYGYTF.

The chain links TRBV4-3 to TRBJ1-4; 7 bases fit TRBD1. The CDR3 is 14 residues long. The germline gives CDR1 LGHNA, CDR2 YSLEER. Germline trimming cut 2 bases from V and 8 bases from J; bases unmatched to any gene: 5. The CDR3 coding sequence is TGCGCCAGCAGCCAACTCGGCAGGGGGGAAAAACTGTTTTTT. Amino acid sequence: CASSQLGRGEKLFF.

This clone was counted once. The chain has TRBV6-6 and TRBJ1-5; unclear D gene. V lost 6 bases and J 2 bases, leaving 11 bases between the germline ends. The CDR3 length is 14 residues. Germline CDR1 and CDR2: MNHNY and SVGAGI (reference sequence). CDR3 nucleotide sequence: TGTGCCAGCAGCCTCGGACGGGGCAATCAGCCCCAGCATTTT. Translating gives CASSLGRGNQPQHF.

This clone was seen a single time. The V call is TRBV12-5, the J call TRBJ1-1; possible D gene TRBD1, 5 bases. The CDR3 is 16 amino acids. Germline V lookup: CDR1 LGHNT, CDR2 FRNRAP. V was clipped by 0 bases and J by 0 bases, with 11 bases between them. CDR3 residues: CASGLVLGDLNTEAFF. The CDR3 bases are TGTGCTAGTGGTTTGGTACTGGGGGACCTGAACACTGAAGCTTTCTTT. Combining the CDR3 with reference TRBV12-5 and TRBJ1-1 gives the whole variable domain DARVTQTPRHKVTEMGQEVTMRCQPILGHNTVFWYRQTMMQGLELLAYFRNRAPLDDSGMPKDRFSAEMPDATLATLKIQPSEPRDSAVYFCASGLVLGDLNTEAFFGQGTRLTVV.

This clone came up once. The genes are TRBV6-1 and TRBJ2-3, with 8 bases aligning to TRBD1. V trimming: 6 bases; J trimming: 3 bases; junction bases outside the gene matches: 8. This CDR3 has 15 residues. Germline V gives CDR1 MNHNS, CDR2 SASEGT. As DNA, the CDR3 is TGTGCCAGCAGGCACAGGGGGTCTGATACAGATACGCAGTATTTT. This gives the protein CASRHRGSDTDTQYF.

This rearrangement joins TRBV2 to TRBJ2-1; possible D gene TRBD1, 6 bases. With 3 bases removed from V and 4 bases from J, the gap between germline ends came to 10 bases. The CDR3 loop spans 14 amino acids. CDR1 is SNHLY and CDR2 is FYNNEI in the germline V gene. CDR3 bases: TGTGCCAGCAGTGACCGGACAGCATACAATGAGCAGTTCTTC. It yields the protein CASSDRTAYNEQFF. Based on the CDR3 plus reference TRBV2 and TRBJ2-1, the full variable domain is EPEVTQTPSHQVTQMGQEVILRCVPISNHLYFYWYRQILGQKVEFLVSFYNNEISEKSEIFDDQFSVERPDGSNFTLKIRSTKLEDSAMYFCASSDRTAYNEQFFGPGTRLTVL.

CDR3 protein: CASSPRVTSTDTQYF. CDR3 DNA sequence: TGTGCCAGCAGTCCCCGTGTCACAAGTACAGATACGCAGTATTTT. This rearrangement joins TRBV11-2 to TRBJ2-3; D call uncertain. Looked up from germline, CDR1 is SGHAT and CDR2 is FQNNGV. The CDR3 spans 15 residues. V lost 6 bases, J lost 3 bases, and 16 bases lay in between.

The chain combines TRBV20-1 with TRBJ2-1, with D unresolved. Germline V gene sequence: CDR1 DFQATT, CDR2 SNEGSKA (reference sequence). This CDR3 contains 10 residues. The CDR3 nucleotides read TGCACCGCACTCGACAATGAGCAGTTCTTC. As protein: CTALDNEQFF.

The chain recombines TRBV7-6 with TRBJ1-1; TRBD1 matches at 9 bases. V dropped 5 bases and J dropped 6; count of bases not matched to a gene: 16. Germline assignment: CDR1 SGHVS and CDR2 FNYEAQ. This CDR3 spans 17 amino acids. CDR3 residues: CASSMSGTGTTGAEAFF. The CDR3 DNA sequence: TGTGCCAGCAGCATGTCCGGGACAGGGACAACGGGCGCTGAAGCTTTCTTT.